This record covers a single T cell receptor (beta chain). The record originates from a study of cytomegalovirus exposure and HLA in healthy donors. Study overall: Of several hundred genotyped donors, about 81% clustered with self-reported Caucasian donors.

Researchers ran the PCR with 60 Vbeta and 13 Jbeta primers. Some clones are missing from TCRdb's copy, which holds only in-frame ones; the method was immunoSEQ multiplex PCR. The sample holds 100,000 to 150,000 clones, 81% seen once. Losses at the gene ends were 11 bases for V and 5 bases for J; bases not matched to a gene: 15. This CDR3 is 15 amino acids long. Germline V lookup: CDR1 SNHLY, CDR2 FYNNEI. This receptor was taken from a man between 18 and 29 years old in good health and CMV-seronegative. The chain combines TRBV2 with TRBJ1-1; 9 nucleotides match TRBD1. The sample comprised PBMCs. The CDR3 sequence is CASVEGGQGRTEAFF. In DNA, the CDR3 is TGTGCCTCGGTGGAGGGGGGACAGGGACGGACTGAAGCTTTCTTT.